The sequence of this TCR beta chain was determined in a study of shared clonotypes between healthy human individuals. Study-wide context: Donors were a couple of women and a few men aged 18 to 49.

Clones were sequenced by immunoSEQ multiplex PCR, and TCRdb holds only the in-frame ones, with some missing. The data hold over a million clones, with 97% to 99% observed a single time. The study, taken as a whole, reports: Generation probability values for non-shared clonotypes were lower than those for clonotypes shared by all four donors.

Germline V CDR1 and CDR2: MNHEY, SVGAGI. Trimming took 4 bases from V and 13 from J, leaving 17 bases between them. There are 13 residues in the CDR3. The table lists this clone with a count of one. Its antigen is still unknown. Donors comprised only Caucasian adults living in Nashville, Tennessee. From CD4+ cells came CD45RA+ naive and CD45RA-negative memory subsets. The sample was naive CD4+ T cells sorted from blood. Subset given: CD45RA+ positively selected. The V gene is TRBV6-5, the J gene TRBJ1-3; D gene ambiguous. The sequence was collected from a man aged 25-45 years in good health. The CDR3: CASSSGHRLPIYF. CDR3 nucleotides: TGTGCCAGCAGTTCTGGGCACCGACTTCCTATATATTTT.